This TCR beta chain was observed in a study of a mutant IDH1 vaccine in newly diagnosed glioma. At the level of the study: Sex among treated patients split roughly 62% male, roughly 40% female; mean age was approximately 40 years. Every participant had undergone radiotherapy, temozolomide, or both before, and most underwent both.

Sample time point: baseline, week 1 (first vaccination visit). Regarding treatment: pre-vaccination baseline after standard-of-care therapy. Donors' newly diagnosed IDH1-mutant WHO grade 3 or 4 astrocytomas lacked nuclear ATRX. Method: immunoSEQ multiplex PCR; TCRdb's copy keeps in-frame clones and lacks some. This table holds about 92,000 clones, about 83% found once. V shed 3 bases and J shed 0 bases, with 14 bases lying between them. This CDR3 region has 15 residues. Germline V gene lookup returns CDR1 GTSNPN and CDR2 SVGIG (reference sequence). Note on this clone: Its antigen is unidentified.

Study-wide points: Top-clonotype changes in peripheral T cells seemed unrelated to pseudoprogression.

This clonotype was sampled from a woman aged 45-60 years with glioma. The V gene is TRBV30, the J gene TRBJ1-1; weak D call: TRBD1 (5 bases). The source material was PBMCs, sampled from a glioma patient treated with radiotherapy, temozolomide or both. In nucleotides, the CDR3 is TGTGCCTGGAGCCAGGACGGGGGAGTGAACACTGAAGCTTTCTTT. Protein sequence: CAWSQDGGVNTEAFF.